This T cell receptor (beta chain) was profiled in a study of brain metastases from non-small cell lung cancer. Regarding the study as a whole: Metastases had sparse T cells but largely shared repertoires with primaries.

The count of this clone is one. The antigen remains unidentified. The data were produced by immunoSEQ multiplex PCR, yet TCRdb's version contains in-frame clones alone and is incomplete. The data contain 2,000 to 2,500 clones, around four fifths of them singletons. The CDR3 length is 15 residues. V shed 4 bases and J 4 bases; nucleotides not matched to a gene: 8. In germline, CDR1 is SQVTM, CDR2 ANQGSEA. This chain links TRBV29-1 with TRBJ2-5; 11 positions match TRBD2. The sequence derives from a donor at least 40 years old with non-small cell lung cancer. The sequenced sample was primary lung tumor tissue. CDR3 nucleotides: TGCAGCGTTGTTCGGGCTAGCGGGAGGAGAGAGACCCAGTACTTC. This gives the protein CSVVRASGRRETQYF.